The 30 T cell receptor beta chains below were found in one sample sequenced in a study of blood T cell repertoires in COVID-19. TCRdb's copy holds only in-frame clones and misses some; the assay was immunoSEQ multiplex PCR. The sample includes under 60,000 clones, around 89% seen only once; the top ten take 1.6%. Input material: peripheral blood. These receptors were collected from a man aged 55 to 70 with acute or convalescent COVID-19.

The chain employs TRBV9 and TRBJ2-2, with 7 bases fitting TRBD1. Germline CDR1 reads SGDLS; CDR2 reads YYNGEE. The CDR3 length is 16 residues. The junction had 6 bases not matched to a gene; V was cut back by 0 bases and J by 4 bases. CDR3 in DNA: TGTGCCAGCAGCGTAGAGGCAGGGGGAGTCACCGGGGAGCTGTTTTTT. This encodes CASSVEAGGVTGELFF.

This clone was seen a single time. The J gene is TRBJ1-6, the V gene TRBV27, with D perhaps matching TRBD1 (6 bases). This CDR3 is built from 16 residues. Trimming stripped 3 bases from V and 4 bases from J, with 13 bases between. Germline V gene data show CDR1 as MNHEY and CDR2 as SMNVEV (reference sequence). The CDR3 DNA is TGTGCCAGCAGTTTGGCCAGGGGAGTTTATAATTCACCCCTCCACTTT. As protein: CASSLARGVYNSPLHF.

This clone was observed once. The V call is TRBV7-9, the J call TRBJ1-2, with D maybe TRBD1 (6 bases). Germline CDR1 and CDR2: SEHNR and FQNEAQ (reference sequence). Trimming removed 5 bases from V and 5 bases from J, with 18 bases in between. CDR3 length equals 15 residues. Here the CDR3 DNA reads TGTGCCAGCAGCCTCCCGGAGGGGGGGCTATATGGCTACACCTTC. It translates to CASSLPEGGLYGYTF.

The rearrangement uses TRBV5-4 and TRBJ1-3; D is unresolved. V gave up 1 base and J gave up 4 bases, with 15 bases separating them. The germline CDR1 and CDR2 sequences are SGHNT and YYREEE (reference sequence). The CDR3 runs 16 residues. The CDR3 DNA is TGTGCCAGCAGCTTGCATTCCGCCCCTAGGGGAAACACCATATATTTT. Translating it yields CASSLHSAPRGNTIYF.

This chain joins TRBV10-3 and TRBJ2-3; TRBD2 matches 13 bases. Trimming cost V 10 bases and J 2 bases; bases outside gene matches: 9. The CDR3 has 16 residues. The germline V gene has CDR1 ENHRY and CDR2 SYGVKD. The CDR3 DNA is TGTGCCACCAATCCGGGACTAGCGGGGACCACAGATACGCAGTATTTT. The encoded protein is CATNPGLAGTTDTQYF.

The chain carries TRBV19 and TRBJ1-5; D remains unclear. The CDR3 is 13 residues long. The germline CDR1 and CDR2 sequences are LNHDA and SQIVND (reference sequence). The V end lost 3 bases, the J end lost 4 bases, and 7 bases lay between the germline ends. CDR3 region: CASSIARNQPQHF. The CDR3 DNA follows: TGTGCCAGTAGTATTGCGAGGAATCAGCCCCAGCATTTT.

This chain connects TRBV24-1 to TRBJ2-1, with 9 bases lining up with TRBD2. J lost 7 bases, V lost 4 bases, and 4 bases had no gene match. Per the germline V gene, CDR1 is KGHDR and CDR2 is SFDVKD. The CDR3 covers 14 residues. The CDR3 sequence: CATSESLAGNEQFF. In nucleotides, the CDR3 is TGTGCCACCAGTGAGTCTCTAGCGGGAAATGAGCAGTTCTTC.

The chain has TRBV3-1 (or the pseudogene TRBV3-2) and TRBJ2-5, with 9 positions matching TRBD1. CDR1 and CDR2 from the germline V gene are LGHDT and YNNKEL (reference sequence). The CDR3 covers 16 residues. The trim removed 4 bases at V and 6 bases at J, leaving 12 bases unmatched. The CDR3 loop reads CASSPSGTGQGQTQYF. The CDR3 nucleotides read TGTGCCAGCAGCCCCTCTGGGACAGGGCAGGGGCAGACCCAGTACTTC.

The chain uses TRBV3-1 (or the pseudogene TRBV3-2) and TRBJ2-2; D perhaps matches TRBD2 (5 bases). Germline values: CDR1 LGHDT, CDR2 YNNKEL (reference sequence). Trimming pared 2 bases from V and 4 bases from J, leaving 11 bases between. The CDR3 runs 15 residues. CDR3 protein: CASSQFPGSTGELFF. In DNA form, the CDR3 reads TGTGCCAGCAGCCAATTTCCGGGGTCCACCGGGGAGCTGTTTTTT.

The rearrangement links TRBV24-1 to TRBJ2-2; 9 nucleotides line up with TRBD1. J gave up 4 bases and V 6 bases, and 11 bases lay outside the gene matches. The CDR3 is 17 residues long. From germline, CDR1 is KGHDR and CDR2 SFDVKD. This CDR3 is CATSTSGQGRITGELFF. The CDR3 coding sequence is TGTGCCACCAGTACATCCGGACAGGGGAGAATCACCGGGGAGCTGTTTTTT.

The chain employs TRBV25-1 and TRBJ1-1; TRBD1 aligns across 8 bases. Germline V gives CDR1 MGHDK, CDR2 SYGVNS. The CDR3 is 14 residues long. Trimming removed 3 bases from V and 4 bases from J; junction bases left unmatched: 4. CDR3 bases: TGTGCCAGCAGTGAGGACAGGGTAATCACTGAAGCTTTCTTT. It yields the protein CASSEDRVITEAFF.

The V call is TRBV30, the J call TRBJ2-7; D may be TRBD1 (5 bases). CDR1 is GTSNPN, CDR2 SVGIG, per germline (reference sequence). CDR3 length: 12 amino acids. V lost 0 bases to trimming and J lost 5 bases, with 8 bases between them. Here the CDR3 DNA reads TGTGCCTGGAGTGTACAGGAGAACGAGCAGTACTTC. Its translation: CAWSVQENEQYF.

The genes are TRBV3-1 (or the pseudogene TRBV3-2) and TRBJ1-6; 8 bases map to TRBD1. The CDR3 is 12 amino acids. Trimming took 4 bases from V and 10 from J; bases not matched to a gene: 0. CDR1 is LGHDT, CDR2 YNNKEL, per germline (reference sequence). The CDR3 DNA follows: TGTGCCAGCAGCCGACAGGGGTCACCCCTCCACTTT. Residues: CASSRQGSPLHF.

The V and J genes are TRBV30 and TRBJ1-5; D gene unclear. Trimming took 0 bases from V and 3 from J, leaving 12 bases between them. The CDR3 consists of 15 residues. In germline, CDR1 is GTSNPN, CDR2 SVGIG (reference sequence). The CDR3 region has the DNA TGTGCCTGGAGTGTGCCCGGGGTGGCCAATCAGCCCCAGCATTTT. Residues: CAWSVPGVANQPQHF.

J is TRBJ2-7 and V is TRBV29-1; D might be TRBD2 (5 bases). Germline V gene data show CDR1 as SQVTM and CDR2 as ANQGSEA. This CDR3 is 12 amino acids long. CDR3 coding DNA: TGCGGAGGTCAAACGTGGTCCTACGAGCAGTACTTC. Its protein is CGGQTWSYEQYF.

The chain is built from TRBV4-2 and TRBJ1-5; no definite D call. The CDR3 is 17 residues long. Trimming cost V 2 bases and J 5 bases, with 19 bases left between them. Germline V gene lookup returns CDR1 LGHNA and CDR2 YNFKEQ. The CDR3 DNA sequence: TGTGCCAGCAGCCAAACCCGCAACTCAGGAGGGCATCAGCCCCAGCATTTT. Encoded protein: CASSQTRNSGGHQPQHF.

The chain has TRBV6-1 and TRBJ1-1, with no clear D. V was pared by 0 bases and J by 5 bases, with 13 bases between. CDR1 is MNHNS, CDR2 SASEGT, per germline. The CDR3 is made up of 15 amino acids. CDR3 residues: CASSEALGGRTEAFF. The CDR3 DNA reads as TGTGCCAGCAGTGAAGCCCTGGGAGGACGGACTGAAGCTTTCTTT.

The V gene is TRBV18, the J gene TRBJ2-5, with a tentative D call TRBD1 (6 bases). CDR1 is KGHSH and CDR2 is LQKENI in the germline V gene. The germline V and J ends were trimmed by 1 base and 4 bases, with 13 bases remaining between them. The CDR3 totals 15 residues. CDR3 protein: CASSPLQGFGETQYF. CDR3 sequence (DNA): TGTGCCAGCTCACCACTGCAGGGGTTCGGAGAGACCCAGTACTTC.

V is TRBV7-2 and J is TRBJ2-1, with D possibly being TRBD1 (6 bases). V was pared by 8 bases and J by 10 bases, with 18 bases between. The V gene's germline CDR1 is SGHTA and CDR2 FQGNSA. The CDR3 contains 13 residues. The CDR3 region is CASLGGPGLEQFF. For the CDR3, the DNA is TGTGCCAGCCTTGGGGGCCCCGGTTTGGAGCAGTTCTTC.

The chain links TRBV28 to TRBJ1-2; weak D call: TRBD1 (5 bases). This CDR3 is 12 amino acids long. The V end was cut by 8 bases, the J end by 9 bases, with 16 bases between. Looked up from germline, CDR1 is MDHEN and CDR2 is SYDVKM. DNA for the CDR3: TGTGCCAGCCAGTCCCCAGGGAAACGCTACACCTTC. It specifies CASQSPGKRYTF.

The rearrangement joins TRBV11-2 to TRBJ1-1; 9 nucleotides agree with TRBD1. The CDR3 runs to 19 residues. The V and J ends lost 5 bases and 4 bases, in that order; junction bases with no gene match: 20. The germline gives CDR1 SGHAT, CDR2 FQNNGV. In nucleotides, the CDR3 is TGTGCCAGCAGCCCCATAGGCCAGAGGACAGGGGCTCGGACCACTGAAGCTTTCTTT. Protein sequence: CASSPIGQRTGARTTEAFF.

The chain has TRBV5-4 and TRBJ2-7; D unclear. Germline loops: CDR1 SGHNT, CDR2 YYREEE (reference sequence). The CDR3 totals 14 residues. Trimming took 0 bases from V and 2 from J, leaving 9 bases between them. CDR3 sequence: CASSLAGLTYEQYF. The DNA for the CDR3 is TGTGCCAGCAGCTTGGCTGGGCTGACCTACGAGCAGTACTTC.

The rearrangement uses TRBV3-1 (or the pseudogene TRBV3-2) and TRBJ2-7; 11 bases align to TRBD2. This CDR3 is built from 15 residues. The germline CDR1 and CDR2 sequences are LGHDT and YNNKEL (reference sequence). With 3 bases clipped from V and 7 bases from J, the junction kept 8 bases outside the gene matches. In DNA form, the CDR3 reads TGTGCCAGCAGCCACAATCTAGCGGGGGGCGGGGAGCAGTACTTC. This sequence encodes CASSHNLAGGGEQYF.

V usage is TRBV27 and J usage is TRBJ1-1; TRBD1 matches 7 bases. There are 13 residues in the CDR3. Looked up from germline, CDR1 is MNHEY and CDR2 is SMNVEV (reference sequence). The V and J ends lost 3 bases and 11 bases, in that order; junction bases with no gene match: 9. In DNA form, the CDR3 reads TGTGCCAGCAGTTTCCCAGGGGGACGTGGGGCTTTCTTT. The encoded protein is CASSFPGGRGAFF.

This rearrangement joins TRBV4-1 to TRBJ1-2; D unclear. The CDR3 has 13 amino acids. Trimming cost V 0 bases and J 9 bases, with 11 bases left between them. Germline V gene lookup returns CDR1 MGHRA and CDR2 YSYEKL. The CDR3 DNA reads as TGCGCCAGCAGCCAAGAAGTTCCTTACAGCTACACCTTC. This translates into CASSQEVPYSYTF.

The chain links TRBV5-1 to TRBJ1-1; D gene ambiguous. The ends were cut back, 0 bases at V and 5 bases at J, with 14 bases in the middle. The CDR3 is made up of 15 amino acids. CDR1 is SGHRS and CDR2 is YFSETQ in the germline V gene. The CDR3 region is CASSLVTGSGTEAFF. DNA for the CDR3: TGCGCCAGCAGCTTGGTGACGGGGTCTGGAACTGAAGCTTTCTTT.

This chain links TRBV27 with TRBJ1-2, with a tentative D call TRBD1 (5 bases). Between the trimmed V and J ends, which lost 8 bases and 8 bases, there was a span of 12 bases. The V gene's germline CDR1 is MNHEY and CDR2 SMNVEV (reference sequence). The CDR3 is 11 amino acids. The CDR3 DNA is TGTGCCAGCCACTCAGGGTTGGGCTACACCTTC. Translated: CASHSGLGYTF.

A single count supports this clone. V is TRBV19 and J is TRBJ2-3, with 9 nucleotides matching TRBD2. The CDR3 contains 14 residues. J was trimmed by 2 bases and V by 7 bases; bases with no gene match: 4. CDR1 LNHDA and CDR2 SQIVND come from the germline V gene (reference sequence). The CDR3 DNA is TGTGCCAGTACCAGCGGGGGGTACACAGATACGCAGTATTTT. Protein sequence: CASTSGGYTDTQYF. The full variable domain, rest sourced from reference TRBV19 and TRBJ2-3, is DGGITQSPKYLFRKEGQNVTLSCEQNLNHDAMYWYRQDPGQGLRLIYYSQIVNDFQKGDIAEGYSVSREKKESFPLTVTSAQKNPTAFYLCASTSGGYTDTQYFGPGTRLTVL.

The chain joins TRBV7-9 to TRBJ2-7; D unresolved. V lost 5 bases, J lost 5 bases, and 13 bases lay in between. Germline V gene sequence: CDR1 SEHNR, CDR2 FQNEAQ (reference sequence). The CDR3 loop spans 13 amino acids. The CDR3 coding sequence is TGTGCCAGCAGCCCCCGACAAGTCCACGAGCAGTACTTC. Translating it yields CASSPRQVHEQYF.

This clone is a singleton in its sample. V usage is TRBV6-5 and J usage is TRBJ1-5; D might be TRBD1 (5 bases). V lost 4 bases to trimming and J lost 7 bases, with 14 bases between them. CDR1 MNHEY and CDR2 SVGAGI come from the germline V gene. The CDR3 covers 14 residues. The CDR3 DNA follows: TGTGCCAGCAGTTCACGGGGGGGGTTACAGCCCCAGCATTTT. Translated: CASSSRGGLQPQHF.